These 26 T cell receptor beta chains originate from one sample sequenced in a study of blood T cells in healthy people across ages. Using a J-beta primer mix together with a sample-barcoded 5' primer, a second PCR was run for about 6 to 12 cycles. From the 5' RACE reads, TCRdb called clonotypes with MiXCR, one entry per CDR3 protein. This sample has more than 600,000 distinct CDR3 sequences; roughly 25% occur once, and the top ten carry 9.4%. The data were also submitted as part of a second study, on T cells of mothers and their children.

The sample was blood. The origin of the receptors is a boy between 10 and 17 years old in good health.

The rearrangement uses TRBV6-6 and TRBJ1-5; D unresolved. Germline-derived CDR1 and CDR2 are MNHNY and SVGAGI (reference sequence). The CDR3 totals 12 residues. The V end was cut by 6 bases, the J end by 7 bases, with 10 bases between. The DNA of the CDR3 is TGTGCCAGCAGAGTAGGCGTCCAGCCCCAGCATTTT. Amino acid sequence: CASRVGVQPQHF.

This clonotype was detected a few times. The chain combines TRBV2 with TRBJ1-4; TRBD1 is a possible D gene (6 bases). CDR3 length equals 15 residues. Trimming cost V 4 bases and J 2 bases, with 11 bases left between them. CDR1 is SNHLY, CDR2 FYNNEI, per germline. The CDR3, as DNA: TGTGCCAGCAGTGGGGGGCTCGGGACTAATGAAAAACTGTTTTTT. This translates into CASSGGLGTNEKLFF. Complete variable domain (other parts from reference TRBV2 and TRBJ1-4): EPEVTQTPSHQVTQMGQEVILRCVPISNHLYFYWYRQILGQKVEFLVSFYNNEISEKSEIFDDQFSVERPDGSNFTLKIRSTKLEDSAMYFCASSGGLGTNEKLFFGSGTQLSVL.

J is TRBJ1-1 and V is TRBV9, with D perhaps TRBD1 (5 bases). The length of the CDR3 is 14 residues. V gave up 4 bases and J gave up 3 bases, with 13 bases separating them. The germline V gene has CDR1 SGDLS and CDR2 YYNGEE. For the CDR3, the DNA is TGTGCCAGCAGCTACGTGGACATCTACACTGAAGCTTTCTTT. The encoded protein is CASSYVDIYTEAFF.

This clonotype was observed a single time. One end of the junction does not line up with germline, which may come from a read error. This chain connects TRBV6-5 to TRBJ1-3; weak D call: TRBD1 (5 bases). This CDR3 spans 16 amino acids. CDR1 and CDR2 (germline): MNHEY, SVGAGI. Here the CDR3 reads CASSYSGQHSGNTIYF. For the CDR3, the DNA is TGTGCCAGCAGTTACTCGGGGCAGCACTCTGGGAACACCATATATTTT.

This clonotype was seen only a few times. The DNA for the CDR3 is TGTGCCAGCAGCCAAGAACTAGCGGGAGCCGGGGAGCTGTTTTTT. Translating gives CASSQELAGAGELFF. The chain is built from TRBV4-2 and TRBJ2-2; TRBD2 agrees at 11 bases. CDR1 is LGHNA, CDR2 YNFKEQ, per germline. This CDR3 is 15 amino acids long. V gave up 0 bases and J gave up 6 bases; unmatched junction bases: 0.

On this clonotype: Since a much larger clone is just one base distant, this may be a read error. J is TRBJ2-7 and V is TRBV7-6; tentative D call: TRBD2 (7 bases). The CDR3 is 14 amino acids. CDR1 is SGHVS and CDR2 is FNYEAQ in the germline V gene. Trimming took off 0 bases at V and 6 bases at J, with 12 bases between the two ends. CDR3: CASSLAGGPSEQYF. The CDR3 DNA reads TGTGCCAGCAGCTTAGCGGGGGGGCCCTCCGAGCAGTACTTC.

The chain is built from TRBV29-1 and TRBJ2-5, with 8 bases lining up with TRBD2. The end of the DNA fits TRBJ2-1 better, so the J call may be wrong. The CDR3 length is 15 residues. Germline assignment: CDR1 SQVTM and CDR2 ANQGSEA. CDR3 DNA: TGCAGCGTTGAGGGCCGGGGGGGAGACTACAATGAGCAGTTCTTC. Amino acid sequence: CSVEGRGGDYNEQFF.

This sequence joins TRBV6-5 and TRBJ2-1; 12 bases align to TRBD2. V lost 2 bases, J lost 0 bases, and 8 bases stayed unmatched. Germline assignment: CDR1 MNHEY and CDR2 SVGAGI. There are 19 residues in the CDR3. The CDR3 is CASSYPGGLAGRSYNEQFF. The CDR3 bases are TGTGCCAGCAGTTACCCAGGCGGACTAGCGGGACGCTCCTACAATGAGCAGTTCTTC.

This clonotype has just a few counts. This chain uses TRBV27 with TRBJ1-5, with a tentative D call TRBD1 (5 bases). Germline V gene lookup returns CDR1 MNHEY and CDR2 SMNVEV (reference sequence). This CDR3 has 20 residues. The germline V and J ends were trimmed by 6 bases and 2 bases, with 29 bases remaining between them. The CDR3 nucleotides read TGTGCCAGCAGCCTAGCTAAACAGGCAGCCCCCAAGAGGGGCAATCAGCCCCAGCATTTT. Protein sequence: CASSLAKQAAPKRGNQPQHF.

This clonotype appeared a few times. The chain links TRBV10-3 to TRBJ1-2; D is possibly TRBD1 (6 bases). Trimming removed 1 base from V and 1 base from J, with 22 bases in between. Germline V gives CDR1 ENHRY, CDR2 SYGVKD. The CDR3 is made up of 19 amino acids. The CDR3 reads CAISELASPEDRGNYGYTF. The CDR3 region has the DNA TGTGCCATCAGTGAGTTGGCTTCCCCCGAGGACAGAGGTAACTATGGCTACACCTTC.

The V gene is TRBV20-1, the J gene TRBJ2-3; tentative D call: TRBD1 (6 bases). CDR1 and CDR2 (germline): DFQATT, SNEGSKA (reference sequence). This CDR3 region has 15 residues. Trimming removed 0 bases from V and 3 bases from J, with 13 bases in between. Here the CDR3 DNA reads TGCAGTGCTAGAGATCTGGACAGACTGACAGATACGCAGTATTTT. Protein product: CSARDLDRLTDTQYF.

V is TRBV29-1 and J is TRBJ2-1, with D uncertain. V was pared by 3 bases and J by 13 bases, with 7 bases between. Germline V lookup: CDR1 SQVTM, CDR2 ANQGSEA. This CDR3 contains 9 residues. The CDR3 DNA reads TGCAGCGTTGATGACCCACAGTTCTTC. As protein: CSVDDPQFF.

CDR3 DNA sequence: TGCGCCGGATCAGAGGGTTCCGGCACAGATACGCAGTATTTT. It specifies CAGSEGSGTDTQYF. V is TRBV5-1 and J is TRBJ2-3; maybe TRBD2 (5 bases). Germline V gene data show CDR1 as SGHRS and CDR2 as YFSETQ. V was clipped by 10 bases and J by 1 base, with 16 bases between them. This CDR3 contains 14 residues.

The chain recombines TRBV27 with TRBJ2-7; no reliable D call. Trimming left V 3 bases short and J 0 bases short, with 9 bases between. This CDR3 is built from 14 residues. In germline, CDR1 is MNHEY, CDR2 SMNVEV (reference sequence). The CDR3 reads CASSLGIFSYEQYF. CDR3 DNA: TGTGCCAGCAGTTTGGGGATCTTCTCCTACGAGCAGTACTTC.

This clonotype has a handful of counts. The chain links TRBV10-3 to TRBJ1-1; TRBD1 is a possible D gene (5 bases). Germline V gene lookup returns CDR1 ENHRY and CDR2 SYGVKD. CDR3 length: 15 amino acids. The ends were cut back, 4 bases at V and 1 base at J, with 13 bases in the middle. CDR3 residues: CAISAGGPSNTEAFF. DNA of the CDR3: TGTGCCATCAGTGCCGGGGGTCCCTCGAACACTGAAGCTTTCTTT.

This clonotype has just a few counts. This rearrangement joins TRBV7-3 to TRBJ2-3; 11 nucleotides agree with TRBD2. The CDR3 has 15 amino acids. The germline gives CDR1 SGHTA, CDR2 FQGTGA. V shed 5 bases, J shed 4 bases, and the junction held 5 bases outside the gene matches. As DNA, the CDR3 is TGTGCCAGCAGCCAACTAGCGGGAGAGGCAGATACGCAGTATTTT. Translation gives CASSQLAGEADTQYF.

A few counts support this clonotype. This chain joins TRBV12-3 or TRBV12-4 and TRBJ2-3, with a tentative D call TRBD1 (5 bases). This CDR3 spans 14 amino acids. Deletions cut 5 bases from V and 2 bases from J, with 11 bases between. The CDR3 coding sequence is TGTGCCAGCAGTCCCAGACAGATCACAGATACGCAGTATTTT. Translating it yields CASSPRQITDTQYF.

This clonotype was counted between two and nine times. The chain recombines TRBV10-3 with TRBJ2-7; 9 bases agree with TRBD1. The CDR3 loop spans 15 amino acids. V gave up 0 bases and J gave up 3 bases; unmatched junction bases: 3. Germline V gene data show CDR1 as ENHRY and CDR2 as SYGVKD. The CDR3: CAISESGQGLYEQYF. DNA of the CDR3: TGTGCCATCAGTGAGTCAGGACAGGGGCTCTACGAGCAGTACTTC.

The chain combines TRBV27 with TRBJ2-5; 10 nucleotides line up with TRBD2. The V gene end was trimmed by 8 bases and the J gene end by 4 bases; junction bases not matched to a gene: 7. The CDR3 extends over 14 amino acids. Germline CDR1 and CDR2: MNHEY and SMNVEV (reference sequence). The CDR3 reads CASQTLAGAETQYF. The CDR3 DNA is TGTGCCAGCCAAACCCTAGCGGGAGCAGAGACCCAGTACTTC.

This chain uses TRBV18 with TRBJ2-7; no definite D call. This CDR3 spans 15 amino acids. Germline lookup yields CDR1 KGHSH and CDR2 LQKENI. V lost 7 bases, J lost 1 base, and 17 bases lay in between. The CDR3, as DNA: TGTGCCAGCTTTACAATGAAAACACATTCCTACGAGCAGTACTTC. Translated: CASFTMKTHSYEQYF. Complete variable domain (other parts from reference TRBV18 and TRBJ2-7): NAGVMQNPRHLVRRRGQEARLRCSPMKGHSHVYWYRQLPEEGLKFMVYLQKENIIDESGMPKERFSAEFPKEGPSILRIQQVVRGDSAAYFCASFTMKTHSYEQYFGPGTRLTVT.

This clonotype has a handful of counts. V gene TRBV7-9 combines with J gene TRBJ1-6; 7 positions match TRBD1. CDR1 is SEHNR and CDR2 is FQNEAQ in the germline V gene (reference sequence). Trimming took 5 bases from V and 9 from J; bases not matched to a gene: 10. The CDR3 loop spans 15 amino acids. CDR3 region: CASSLWDRRVSPLHF. For the CDR3, the DNA is TGTGCCAGCAGCCTTTGGGACAGACGTGTTTCACCCCTCCACTTT. Full variable domain (missing parts from reference TRBV7-9 and TRBJ1-6): DTGVSQNPRHKITKRGQNVTFRCDPISEHNRLYWYRQTLGQGPEFLTYFQNEAQLEKSRLLSDRFSAERPKGSFSTLEIQRTEQGDSAMYLCASSLWDRRVSPLHFGNGTRLTVT.

The rearrangement links TRBV12-3 or TRBV12-4 to TRBJ2-1; 10 bases align to TRBD2. Trimming at V came to 5 bases and at J to 5 bases, leaving 15 bases not matched to a gene. There are 18 residues in the CDR3. The CDR3 region has the DNA TGTGCCAGCAGTCCCCCGGCATTACTAGCGGGGCCGCACAATGAGCAGTTCTTC. It codes for CASSPPALLAGPHNEQFF.

This clonotype has a handful of counts. The rearrangement joins TRBV5-1 to TRBJ2-7, with D uncertain. The germline gives CDR1 SGHRS, CDR2 YFSETQ. Trimming took off 0 bases at V and 3 bases at J, with 7 bases between the two ends. This CDR3 spans 13 amino acids. The CDR3 loop reads CASSLDSDYEQYF. DNA of the CDR3: TGCGCCAGCAGCTTGGACTCAGACTACGAGCAGTACTTC.

This clonotype was observed a handful of times. An end of the junction does not agree with germline; a read error may underlie this. V and J are TRBV6-1 and TRBJ2-1; TRBD2 matches at 7 bases. The CDR3 is 16 residues long. CDR1 is MNHNS and CDR2 is SASEGT in the germline V gene. The CDR3 is CASSRASSGSSYEQHF. CDR3 nucleotides: TGTGCCAGCAGTCGTGCGTCTAGCGGAAGCTCCTACGAGCAGCACTTC.

V and J are TRBV7-9 and TRBJ2-1, with D perhaps TRBD1 (6 bases). Germline values: CDR1 SEHNR, CDR2 FQNEAQ (reference sequence). The ends were cut back, 3 bases at V and 5 bases at J, with 11 bases in the middle. The CDR3 sequence is 14 residues long. Here the CDR3 reads CASSLDRMDNEQFF. The DNA of the CDR3 is TGTGCCAGCAGCTTGGACAGAATGGACAATGAGCAGTTCTTC. Filled out from reference TRBV7-9 and TRBJ2-1, the complete variable domain reads DTGVSQNPRHKITKRGQNVTFRCDPISEHNRLYWYRQTLGQGPEFLTYFQNEAQLEKSRLLSDRFSAERPKGSFSTLEIQRTEQGDSAMYLCASSLDRMDNEQFFGPGTRLTVL.

The chain combines TRBV5-1 with TRBJ2-7, with D unresolved. Germline CDR1 is SGHRS and CDR2 is YFSETQ. CDR3 length: 15 residues. The V gene lost 0 bases and the J gene lost 0 bases, with 10 bases spanning the gap. As DNA, the CDR3 is TGCGCCAGCAGCTTGGTCCCAGGAGACTCCTACGAGCAGTACTTC. This gives the protein CASSLVPGDSYEQYF.